This T cell receptor (beta chain) was identified during a study of cytomegalovirus exposure and HLA in healthy donors. Whole-study findings and limits: The dataset shows that most TCR sequences were rare, while some public TCRs occurred in many donors.

V lost 0 bases and J lost 8; bases outside the gene matches: 16. Germline lookup yields CDR1 SGHRS and CDR2 YFSETQ. The CDR3 sequence is 19 residues long. This clone was observed once. Its antigen is not identified. TCRdb's table, derived via immunoSEQ multiplex PCR, lists solely in-frame clones and lacks some. The profile shows approximately 300,000 clones, about nine tenths of them singletons. What was sequenced was PBMCs. The genes are TRBV5-1 and TRBJ2-1; 11 bases are shared with TRBD2. The clonotype was recovered from a woman aged 25 to 39 in good health and CMV-seropositive. The chain's CDR3 is CASSLGPPLAGGLEDEQFF. The CDR3 DNA follows: TGCGCCAGCAGCTTGGGACCCCCCTTAGCGGGAGGGCTGGAGGATGAGCAGTTCTTC.